The clone carrying this T cell receptor (beta chain) has more than one count but fewer than ten. As yet, its antigen is unknown. The data are from a study of vaccination and CD4 T cells after COVID-19. An Oncomine TCR Beta short-read assay was used to sequence the DNA from cultured CD4+ T cells. TCRdb reprocessed the PCR reads with MiXCR, giving one entry per CDR3 protein. The sample has around 10,000 distinct CDR3 sequences, around two fifths seen once. As for treatment: approximately nine-day PBMC culture with coronavirus spike peptide pools or control peptides (ViraFEST assay). V was clipped by 8 bases and J by 1 base; unmatched bases: 3. Germline V gene sequence: CDR1 SNHLY, CDR2 FYNNEI. The CDR3 length is 13 residues.

Material: CD4+ T cells from blood, cultured in vitro. This receptor was identified in a human donor who had recovered from COVID-19. This chain connects TRBV2 to TRBJ1-2, with TRBD1 matching 8 bases. The CDR3 DNA follows: TGTGCCAGCGCCGACAGGGGTAACTATGGCTACACCTTC. It is translated as CASADRGNYGYTF.